The next 2 T cell receptor beta chains were all read from a single sample in a study of blood T cell repertoires in COVID-19 (TCRdb year 2020). The method behind the library was the immunoSEQ multiplex PCR assay. What TCRdb holds here is the immuneACCESS table cut down to in-frame rearrangements. Part of the clones is not present; checked against another copy, under half of the missing clones reflect an unresolved V gene, and the others are unexplained. Counted in this sample were tens of thousands of clones; roughly 87% of them appeared once. The ten top clones hold around 15% of the sample. Sequenced sample: peripheral blood. These receptors were collected from a man between 65 and 79 years old with active COVID-19.

This sequence joins TRBV5-8 and TRBJ1-1; 10 bases are shared with TRBD1. Germline values: CDR1 SGHTS, CDR2 YDEGEE. This CDR3 contains 16 residues. V trimming: 4 bases; J trimming: 3 bases; junction bases outside the gene matches: 9. The CDR3 coding sequence is TGTGCCAGCAGCATACGTACCGGGACAGGGGACACTGAAGCTTTCTTT. Protein product: CASSIRTGTGDTEAFF.

This chain uses TRBV6-5 with TRBJ1-4; D might be TRBD1 (5 bases). Germline CDR1 MNHEY, CDR2 SVGAGI. Trimming cost V 6 bases and J 4 bases, with 12 bases left between them. The CDR3 runs to 14 residues. The CDR3 region has the DNA TGTGCCAGCAGAAGAGACAGAAATAATGAAAAACTGTTTTTT. Its translation is CASRRDRNNEKLFF.